A single sample gave rise to the 21 T cell receptor beta chains below, sequenced in a study of blood T cell repertoires in COVID-19. The method was immunoSEQ multiplex PCR; TCRdb's version includes in-frame clones alone and lacks a portion of them. Among 110,000 to 150,000 clones listed, roughly 85% were seen once. Source material: peripheral blood. The receptors stem from a man aged 50 to 60 with acute or convalescent COVID-19.

The V call is TRBV2, the J call TRBJ2-2; D might be TRBD2 (5 bases). This CDR3 contains 14 residues. V gave up 8 bases and J gave up 5 bases, with 15 bases separating them. The V gene's germline CDR1 is SNHLY and CDR2 FYNNEI. CDR3 sequence: CASVSEARTGELFF. CDR3 DNA sequence: TGTGCCAGCGTTAGCGAGGCGAGAACCGGGGAGCTGTTTTTT.

The chain has TRBV21-1 and TRBJ1-2; the listed D gene, TRBD1, was not tested against the DNA. TRBV21-1 is a pseudogene locus. The CDR3 is 17 residues long. The CDR3 DNA follows: TGTGCCAGCAGCAAAAAGCTCGACGGGACAGGGAACCATGGCTACACCTTC. Translation gives CASSKKLDGTGNHGYTF.

In this sample, this clone turned up a few times. The J gene is TRBJ1-1, the V gene TRBV11-1, with TRBD1 matching 9 bases. V trimming: 5 bases; J trimming: 3 bases; junction bases outside the gene matches: 7. The CDR3 contains 15 residues. The V gene's germline CDR1 is SGHAT and CDR2 FQDESV (reference sequence). The CDR3, as DNA: TGTGCCAGCAGCATAGGGACAGGGAGTTACACTGAAGCTTTCTTT. It is translated as CASSIGTGSYTEAFF.

The chain uses TRBV6-5 and TRBJ1-6; weak D call: TRBD1 (6 bases). V dropped 5 bases and J dropped 9 bases, with 14 bases sitting between them. CDR1 is MNHEY, CDR2 SVGAGI, per germline. CDR3 length equals 14 residues. The CDR3 DNA follows: TGTGCCAGCAGTATCTCGGGACAAAGTTCACCCCTCCACTTT. Protein: CASSISGQSSPLHF.

The rearrangement links TRBV7-9 to TRBJ1-2; D remains unclear. The CDR3 spans 14 residues. Germline V CDR1 and CDR2: SEHNR, FQNEAQ (reference sequence). Between the trimmed V and J ends, which lost 3 bases and 2 bases, there was a span of 10 bases. The CDR3 coding sequence is TGTGCCAGCAGCTTCCCACCGGGGAACTATGGCTACACCTTC. Its protein is CASSFPPGNYGYTF.

V usage is TRBV2 and J usage is TRBJ1-6; TRBD1 agrees at 8 bases. There are 14 residues in the CDR3. V shed 4 bases, J shed 7 bases, and the junction held 3 bases outside the gene matches. Germline CDR1 is SNHLY and CDR2 is FYNNEI. CDR3 residues: CASSGGTGNSPLHF. The CDR3 DNA follows: TGTGCCAGCAGTGGGGGGACAGGCAATTCACCCCTCCACTTT.

This chain connects TRBV28 to TRBJ2-3, with TRBD2 as a possible D gene (7 bases). The germline V and J ends were trimmed by 2 bases and 3 bases, with 15 bases remaining between them. Germline V gene sequence: CDR1 MDHEN, CDR2 SYDVKM. This CDR3 is 16 amino acids long. CDR3 sequence (DNA): TGTGCCAGCAGTTTAGGGGGGGGCGGGAGTACAGATACGCAGTATTTT. Its translation is CASSLGGGGSTDTQYF.

About this clone: Within the sample, other DNA sequences also encode this same CDR3. The rearrangement uses TRBV6-5 and TRBJ2-1; tentative D call: TRBD1 (6 bases). Trimming shortened V by 6 bases and J by 4 bases, and 7 bases separated the two germline ends. Germline values: CDR1 MNHEY, CDR2 SVGAGI. CDR3 length: 12 residues. The DNA of the CDR3 is TGTGCCAGCAGGGACAGTTACAATGAGCAGTTCTTC. It encodes CASRDSYNEQFF.

J is TRBJ2-5 and V is TRBV9, with 8 bases fitting TRBD1. CDR1 and CDR2 from the germline V gene are SGDLS and YYNGEE. This CDR3 is built from 15 residues. Unmatched junction bases numbered 9, after V lost 6 bases and J lost 2 bases. The CDR3 loop reads CASTQSGGLQETQYF. The CDR3 nucleotides are TGTGCCAGCACCCAGTCAGGGGGCCTTCAAGAGACCCAGTACTTC.

The chain uses TRBV19 and TRBJ2-7; weak D call: TRBD1 (6 bases). CDR1 is LNHDA, CDR2 SQIVND, per germline (reference sequence). The CDR3 extends over 15 amino acids. Trimming removed 4 bases from V and 3 bases from J, with 16 bases in between. CDR3 loop: CASSNRGEGVYEQYF. The CDR3 DNA is TGTGCCAGTAGTAATCGTGGTGAGGGGGTCTACGAGCAGTACTTC.

In its sample, this clone was seen once. This chain joins TRBV6-5 and TRBJ1-3; no reliable D call. CDR1 is MNHEY and CDR2 is SVGAGI in the germline V gene. CDR3 length: 15 residues. Trimming left V 2 bases short and J 4 bases short, with 12 bases between. CDR3 nucleotide sequence: TGTGCCAGCAGTTACAAGGGCGCGGGGGGAAACACCATATATTTT. Encoded protein: CASSYKGAGGNTIYF.

This chain links TRBV29-1 with TRBJ2-3; D remains unclear. Germline lookup yields CDR1 SQVTM and CDR2 ANQGSEA. This CDR3 has 13 amino acids. V lost 4 bases to trimming and J lost 2 bases, with 10 bases between them. The CDR3 here is CSVAVRNTDTQYF. CDR3 sequence (DNA): TGCAGCGTTGCCGTGCGGAACACAGATACGCAGTATTTT.

The chain combines TRBV29-1 with TRBJ2-7, with TRBD2 as a possible D gene (5 bases). The germline V gene encodes CDR1 SQVTM and CDR2 ANQGSEA. With 1 base removed from V and 6 bases from J, the gap between germline ends came to 13 bases. This CDR3 spans 13 amino acids. Written as DNA, the CDR3 is TGCAGCGTTGAAGGTTCAGCGGCGGGCGAGCAGTACTTC. It codes for CSVEGSAAGEQYF.

This clone has only a few counts. The chain joins TRBV15 to TRBJ1-2; D uncertain. Germline V CDR1 and CDR2: LNHNV, YYDKDF (reference sequence). Trimming removed 0 bases from V and 5 bases from J, with 4 bases in between. This CDR3 is built from 12 residues. The CDR3 reads CATSREAYGYTF. The CDR3, as DNA: TGTGCCACCAGCAGAGAAGCGTATGGCTACACCTTC.

This rearrangement joins TRBV6-6 to TRBJ2-2; D is ambiguous. The CDR3 spans 15 residues. Germline V lookup: CDR1 MNHNY, CDR2 SVGAGI (reference sequence). The germline V and J ends were trimmed by 6 bases and 3 bases, with 14 bases remaining between them. The CDR3 protein is CASSFLSGHTGELFF. CDR3 nucleotide sequence: TGTGCCAGCAGCTTTCTGAGTGGGCACACCGGGGAGCTGTTTTTT.

This sequence joins TRBV9 and TRBJ2-7, with D perhaps TRBD2 (5 bases). CDR3 length equals 14 residues. Trimming cost V 4 bases and J 5 bases, with 16 bases left between them. Germline CDR1 and CDR2: SGDLS and YYNGEE. The CDR3 region is CASSPSFRENEQYF. As DNA, the CDR3 is TGTGCCAGCAGCCCCTCCTTCCGGGAAAACGAGCAGTACTTC.

V gene TRBV7-9 combines with J gene TRBJ2-5; 7 bases match TRBD1. J gave up 5 bases and V 5 bases, and 11 bases lay outside the gene matches. The germline CDR1 and CDR2 sequences are SEHNR and FQNEAQ (reference sequence). This CDR3 spans 15 amino acids. The CDR3 DNA follows: TGTGCCAGCAGCCATTATCAGGGGGTAGGCGAGACCCAGTACTTC. Encoded protein: CASSHYQGVGETQYF.

The V gene is TRBV5-8, the J gene TRBJ1-2; 7 bases match TRBD1. The length of the CDR3 is 16 residues. The V gene end was trimmed by 0 bases and the J gene end by 4 bases; junction bases not matched to a gene: 9. Germline V lookup: CDR1 SGHTS, CDR2 YDEGEE. The CDR3 region is CASSLVPGTALYGYTF. CDR3 DNA: TGTGCCAGCAGCTTGGTGCCCGGGACAGCACTCTATGGCTACACCTTC.

This chain joins TRBV29-1 and TRBJ2-1, with 8 bases fitting TRBD1. The V segment lost 6 bases and the J segment 3 bases; nucleotides outside the gene matches: 7. The CDR3 is 14 residues long. CDR1 SQVTM and CDR2 ANQGSEA come from the germline V gene. The CDR3 sequence: CSVAGTGRYNEQFF. The CDR3 nucleotides read TGCAGCGTCGCAGGGACAGGCCGCTACAATGAGCAGTTCTTC.

The CDR3 here is CASSEEAGKDETQYF. The CDR3 DNA reads as TGTGCCAGCAGTGAAGAGGCAGGGAAGGACGAGACCCAGTACTTC. This sequence joins TRBV6-1 and TRBJ2-5; maybe TRBD1 (5 bases). V lost 1 base and J lost 5, with 14 bases in between. The CDR3 contains 15 residues. Germline V gene sequence: CDR1 MNHNS, CDR2 SASEGT.

The rearrangement joins TRBV3-1 (or the pseudogene TRBV3-2) to TRBJ1-1, with 7 bases that match TRBD1. The J segment lost 5 bases and the V segment lost 6 bases, leaving 6 bases of the junction unmatched. The length of the CDR3 is 13 residues. Germline values: CDR1 LGHDT, CDR2 YNNKEL (reference sequence). In DNA form, the CDR3 reads TGTGCCAGCAGTGTGACAGGGCTAACTGAAGCTTTCTTT. As protein: CASSVTGLTEAFF.